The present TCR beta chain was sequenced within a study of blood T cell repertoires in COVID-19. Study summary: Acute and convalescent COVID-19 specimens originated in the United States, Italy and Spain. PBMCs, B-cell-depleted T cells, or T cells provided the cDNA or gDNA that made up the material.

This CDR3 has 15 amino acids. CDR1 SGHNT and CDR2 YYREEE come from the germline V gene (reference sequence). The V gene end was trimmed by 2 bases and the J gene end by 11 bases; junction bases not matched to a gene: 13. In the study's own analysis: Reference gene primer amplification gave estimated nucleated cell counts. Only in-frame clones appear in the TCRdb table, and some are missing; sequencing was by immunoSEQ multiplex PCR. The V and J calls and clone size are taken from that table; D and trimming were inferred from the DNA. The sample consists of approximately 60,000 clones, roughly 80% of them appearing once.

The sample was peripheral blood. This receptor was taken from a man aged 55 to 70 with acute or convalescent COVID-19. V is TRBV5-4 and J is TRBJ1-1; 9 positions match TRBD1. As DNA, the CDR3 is TGTGCCAGCAGCTTACCGGGACAGGGCGATTCGAGGGCTTTCTTT. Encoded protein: CASSLPGQGDSRAFF.